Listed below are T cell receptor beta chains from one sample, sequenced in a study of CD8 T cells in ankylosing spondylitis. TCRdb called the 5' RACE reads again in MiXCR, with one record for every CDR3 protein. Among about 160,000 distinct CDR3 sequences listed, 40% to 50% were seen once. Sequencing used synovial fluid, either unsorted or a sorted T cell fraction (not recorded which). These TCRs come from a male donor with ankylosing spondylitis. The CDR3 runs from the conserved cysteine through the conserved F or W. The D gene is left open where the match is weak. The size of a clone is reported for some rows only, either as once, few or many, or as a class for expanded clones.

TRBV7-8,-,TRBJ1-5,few,CASSLLPGLNQPQHF,TGTGCCAGCAGCTTACTGCCAGGGTTAAATCAGCCCCAGCATTTT
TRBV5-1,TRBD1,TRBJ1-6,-,CATRTGDYSPLHF,TGCGCCACCCGGACAGGGGACTATTCACCCCTCCACTTT
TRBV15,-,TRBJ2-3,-,CATSRGTGRFSTDTQYF,TGTGCCACCAGCAGGGGTACAGGACGTTTTTCCACAGATACGCAGTATTTT
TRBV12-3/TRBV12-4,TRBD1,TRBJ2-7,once,CASSFGESVNRGHSYEQYF,TGTGCCAGCAGTTTCGGGGAAAGCGTGAACAGGGGACACTCCTACGAGCAGTACTTC
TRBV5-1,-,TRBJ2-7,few,CASSLGRLGGEQYF,TGCGCCAGCAGCTTGGGGCGACTAGGGGGAGAGCAGTACTTC
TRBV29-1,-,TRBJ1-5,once,CSVETEGGEPQHF,TGCAGCGTTGAAACGGAAGGGGGGGAGCCCCAGCATTTT
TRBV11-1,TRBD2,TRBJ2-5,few,CASSLTSGGQETQYF,TGTGCCAGCAGCTTAACTAGCGGGGGACAAGAGACCCAGTACTTC
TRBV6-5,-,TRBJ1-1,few,CASSSNREAFF,TGTGCCAGCAGCTCAAACCGAGAAGCTTTCTTT
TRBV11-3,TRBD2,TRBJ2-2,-,CASSFEAGACRGELFF,TGTGCCAGCAGCTTCGAAGCGGGGGCCTGCCGGGGGGAGCTGTTTTTT
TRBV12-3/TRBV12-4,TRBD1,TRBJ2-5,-,CASSHEDRVRETQYF,TGTGCCAGCAGCCACGAGGACAGGGTGAGGGAGACCCAGTACTTC
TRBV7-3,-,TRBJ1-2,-,CASSLFRPHYTF,TGTGCCAGCAGCTTATTCCGGCCTCACTACACCTTC
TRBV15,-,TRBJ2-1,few,CATSAAGIYNEQFF,TGTGCCACCAGCGCCGCCGGGATTTACAATGAGCAGTTCTTC
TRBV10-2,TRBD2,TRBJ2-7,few,CASSGLAVTYEQYF,TGCGCCAGCAGTGGACTAGCGGTCACCTACGAGCAGTACTTC
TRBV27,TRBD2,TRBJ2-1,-,CATRLAANNEQFF,TGTGCCACCCGCCTAGCGGCGAACAATGAGCAGTTCTTC
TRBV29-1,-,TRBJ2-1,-,CSVEVGQPEQFF,TGCAGCGTTGAAGTTGGCCAGCCTGAGCAGTTCTTC
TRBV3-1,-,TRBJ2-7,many,CASSQGQAYEQYF,TGTGCCAGCAGCCAAGGACAGGCCTACGAGCAGTACTTC
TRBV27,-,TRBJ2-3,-,CASRVGLRNTDTQYF,TGTGCCAGCAGAGTGGGCCTACGCAACACAGATACGCAGTATTTT
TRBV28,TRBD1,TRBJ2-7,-,CASSLELLRDRGDEQYF,TGTGCCAGCAGTTTAGAGTTACTTCGGGACAGGGGGGACGAGCAGTACTTC
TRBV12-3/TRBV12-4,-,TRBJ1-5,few,CASSYRVGNQPQHF,TGTGCCAGCAGTTACAGGGTCGGGAATCAGCCCCAGCATTTT
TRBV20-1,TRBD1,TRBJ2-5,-,CSATGTEETQYF,TGCAGTGCTACCGGGACAGAAGAGACCCAGTACTTC
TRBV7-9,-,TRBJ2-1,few,CASSLAGYGYSEQFF,TGTGCCAGCAGCTTAGCGGGATATGGGTACAGTGAGCAGTTCTTC
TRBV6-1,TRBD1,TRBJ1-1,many,CASSYGQEGTEAFF,TGTGCCAGCTCCTACGGACAGGAGGGCACTGAAGCTTTCTTT
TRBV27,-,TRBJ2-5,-,CASSLYGRIQETQYF,TGTGCCAGCAGTTTATATGGGCGGATCCAAGAGACCCAGTACTTC
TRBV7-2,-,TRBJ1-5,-,CASSLEGSGNQPQHF,TGTGCCAGCAGCTTAGAGGGTTCGGGCAATCAGCCCCAGCATTTT
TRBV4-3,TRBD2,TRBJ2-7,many,CASSRTMAAGEDEQYF,TGCGCCAGCAGCCGAACCATGGCAGCGGGAGAGGACGAGCAGTACTTC
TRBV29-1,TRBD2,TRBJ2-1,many,CSVELAGGINEQFF,TGCAGCGTTGAACTAGCGGGGGGGATCAATGAGCAGTTCTTC
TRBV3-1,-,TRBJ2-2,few,CASSLRGTGELFF,TGTGCCAGCAGCCTGAGGGGGACCGGGGAGCTGTTTTTT
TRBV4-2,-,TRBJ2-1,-,CASSQGADPEQFF,TGTGCCAGCAGCCAAGGGGCGGACCCTGAGCAGTTCTTC
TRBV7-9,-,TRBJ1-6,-,CASRDYGTSDSPLHF,TGTGCCAGCAGGGATTACGGGACATCGGATTCACCCCTCCACTTT
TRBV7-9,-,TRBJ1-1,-,CASSFFLFGEWTEAFF,TGTGCCAGCAGCTTCTTTCTGTTCGGGGAGTGGACTGAAGCTTTCTTT
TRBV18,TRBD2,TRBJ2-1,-,CASSPWGGSLPAHNEQFF,TGTGCCAGCTCACCATGGGGGGGTTCCCTTCCCGCACACAATGAGCAGTTCTTC
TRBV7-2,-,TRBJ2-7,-,CASSLVVGLYEQYF,TGTGCCAGCAGCTTAGTTGTGGGACTCTACGAGCAGTACTTC
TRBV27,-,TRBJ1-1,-,CASSLGYWADHEAFF,TGTGCCAGCAGTTTAGGGTATTGGGCGGATCATGAAGCTTTCTTT
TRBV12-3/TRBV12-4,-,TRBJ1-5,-,CASSPDWGDSDQPQHF,TGTGCCAGCAGTCCCGACTGGGGGGATTCAGACCAGCCCCAGCATTTT
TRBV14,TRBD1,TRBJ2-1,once,CASSQTGPPYNEQFF,TGTGCCAGCAGCCAGACAGGGCCTCCCTACAATGAGCAGTTCTTC
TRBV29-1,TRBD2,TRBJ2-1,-,CSVELLAGYNEQFF,TGCAGCGTTGAGTTGCTAGCGGGGTACAATGAGCAGTTCTTC
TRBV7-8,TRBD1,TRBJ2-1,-,CASTGRDSSYNEQFF,TGTGCCAGCACCGGCCGGGACAGCTCCTACAATGAGCAGTTCTTC
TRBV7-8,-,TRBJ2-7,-,CASGLFGLTVTRRYYEQYF,TGTGCCAGCGGGCTTTTTGGGTTGACAGTGACCCGTCGGTACTACGAGCAGTACTTC
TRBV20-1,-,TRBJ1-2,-,CSAGGVGYTF,TGCAGTGCTGGGGGAGTTGGCTACACCTTC
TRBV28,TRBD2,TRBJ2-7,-,CASSVPGTSVYEQYF,TGTGCCAGCAGCGTCCCCGGGACTAGCGTCTACGAGCAGTACTTC
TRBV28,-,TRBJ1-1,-,CASSTAGNTEAFF,TGTGCCAGCAGTACAGCGGGAAACACTGAAGCTTTCTTT
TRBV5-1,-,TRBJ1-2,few,CASSLAGKGDYGYTF,TGCGCCAGCAGCTTGGCCGGCAAGGGGGACTATGGCTACACCTTC
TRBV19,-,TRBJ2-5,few,CASSQRSPVLQETQYF,TGTGCCAGTAGCCAACGCTCCCCGGTACTACAAGAGACCCAGTACTTC
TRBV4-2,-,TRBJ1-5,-,CASSQDRGQGGQPQHF,TGTGCCAGCAGCCAAGATCGGGGGCAGGGAGGTCAGCCCCAGCATTTT
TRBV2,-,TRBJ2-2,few,CASTNPYRTPGELFF,TGTGCCAGCACCAACCCCTACCGGACTCCCGGGGAGCTGTTTTTT
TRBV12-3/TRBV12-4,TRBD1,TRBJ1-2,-,CASSSSPSGGWYGYTF,TGTGCCAGCAGTTCGTCCCCTTCAGGGGGCTGGTATGGCTACACCTTC
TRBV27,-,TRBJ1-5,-,CASSRLGRGQPQHF,TGTGCCAGCAGCCGGCTCGGGAGGGGTCAGCCCCAGCATTTT
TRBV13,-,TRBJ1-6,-,CASSLGVRTYNSPLHF,TGTGCCAGCAGCTTAGGAGTTAGGACCTATAATTCACCCCTCCACTTT
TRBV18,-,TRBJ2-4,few,CASSPQRQNIAKNIQYF,TGTGCCAGCTCACCACAGCGACAGAACATAGCCAAAAACATTCAGTACTTC
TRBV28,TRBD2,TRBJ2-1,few,CASSYQILAASYNEQFF,TGTGCCAGCAGTTACCAGATACTAGCGGCATCCTACAATGAGCAGTTCTTC